This T cell receptor (beta chain) is drawn from a study of cytomegalovirus exposure and HLA in healthy donors. The PCR used 60 Vbeta and 13 Jbeta primers. Sequencing was performed with immunoSEQ multiplex PCR; in TCRdb, only in-frame clones are kept and a portion is missing. This sample yields approximately 110,000 clones, of which about four fifths are seen a single time; 13% belongs to the top ten. From germline, CDR1 is SGDLS and CDR2 YYNGEE. The V end was cut by 0 bases, the J end by 8 bases, with 14 bases between. This CDR3 is 14 amino acids long. This clonotype was sampled from a woman aged 60-75 years in good health and CMV-seropositive. The sequenced material came from PBMCs. The chain uses TRBV9 and TRBJ1-2, with a tentative D call TRBD1 (6 bases). CDR3 region: CASSVVGGAKGYTF. CDR3 nucleotides: TGTGCCAGCAGCGTAGTCGGGGGGGCGAAAGGCTACACCTTC.